Following are 12 T cell receptor beta chains from one sample sequenced in a study of blood T cell repertoires in COVID-19. The data were produced by immunoSEQ multiplex PCR, yet TCRdb's version contains in-frame clones alone and is incomplete. There are a few hundred thousand clones in the sample; approximately 83% occur only once, and roughly 4% lies in the top ten. Sequencing used PBMCs or T cells enriched from blood (not recorded which). Receptors originate from a woman aged 25 to 39 who had recovered from COVID-19.

This clone is a singleton in its sample. This chain joins TRBV19 and TRBJ2-6; D possibly corresponds to TRBD2 (5 bases). The length of the CDR3 is 19 residues. Germline CDR1 and CDR2: LNHDA and SQIVND (reference sequence). V lost 3 bases and J 4 bases, leaving 22 bases between the germline ends. CDR3 loop: CASSIFSARGRLGANVLTF. DNA for the CDR3: TGTGCCAGTAGTATTTTTTCGGCCCGGGGAAGGTTGGGGGCCAACGTCCTGACTTTC.

The rearrangement links TRBV5-4 to TRBJ1-1; D uncertain. Trimming pared 4 bases from V and 8 bases from J, leaving 12 bases between. Germline CDR1 is SGHNT and CDR2 is YYREEE (reference sequence). The CDR3 is made up of 12 amino acids. CDR3: CASSPRRNEAFF. CDR3 bases: TGTGCCAGCAGCCCGAGGAGGAACGAAGCTTTCTTT.

This clone was observed a single time. The V gene is TRBV4-1, the J gene TRBJ1-5, with D perhaps TRBD1 (5 bases). The germline V gene has CDR1 MGHRA and CDR2 YSYEKL. V shed 3 bases and J shed 1 base, with 25 bases lying between them. The CDR3 sequence is 20 residues long. CDR3 amino acids: CASSQPRDFPLPWSNQPQHF. CDR3 DNA: TGCGCCAGCAGCCAGCCCAGGGACTTTCCTCTGCCATGGAGCAATCAGCCCCAGCATTTT.

The chain combines TRBV5-5 with TRBJ1-4, with D uncertain. The ends were cut back, 2 bases at V and 7 bases at J, with 6 bases in the middle. CDR1 and CDR2 (germline): SGHKS, YYEKEE (reference sequence). The CDR3 contains 12 residues. CDR3 loop: CASSFGSEKLFF. The CDR3 coding sequence is TGTGCCAGCAGCTTCGGGTCTGAAAAACTGTTTTTT.

The rearrangement uses TRBV12-3 or TRBV12-4 and TRBJ1-2, with D unresolved. The CDR3 consists of 13 residues. The ends were cut back, 6 bases at V and 5 bases at J, with 13 bases in the middle. The CDR3 protein is CASSPGPVYGYTF. DNA for the CDR3: TGTGCCAGCAGCCCTGGCCCCGTTTATGGCTACACCTTC.

The chain links TRBV28 to TRBJ2-7, with D possibly being TRBD1 (6 bases). Germline lookup yields CDR1 MDHEN and CDR2 SYDVKM. The CDR3 runs to 17 residues. Trimming took off 6 bases at V and 4 bases at J, with 25 bases between the two ends. This CDR3 is CASRTLLDIGQRYEQYF. In DNA, the CDR3 is TGTGCCAGCAGAACTTTACTCGATATAGGACAGAGATACGAGCAGTACTTC.

CDR3 amino acids: CSPTGTTTDTQYF. The CDR3 DNA follows: TGCAGCCCGACCGGGACAACCACAGATACGCAGTATTTT. The rearrangement links TRBV29-1 to TRBJ2-3, with D possibly TRBD1 on 6 matching bases. Deletions cut 8 bases from V and 2 bases from J, with 14 bases between. The CDR3 spans 13 residues. Germline V gives CDR1 SQVTM, CDR2 ANQGSEA.

The chain uses TRBV6-5 and TRBJ2-7; D is perhaps TRBD1 (6 bases). V was cut by 8 bases and J by 1 base, with 15 bases left in between. This CDR3 spans 14 amino acids. CDR1 is MNHEY, CDR2 SVGAGI, per germline. CDR3 DNA: TGTGCCAGCCGCTCCGGGACAAATTCCTACGAGCAGTACTTC. Its protein is CASRSGTNSYEQYF.

V usage is TRBV5-1 and J usage is TRBJ1-4; no clear D gene. With 0 bases removed from V and 2 bases from J, the gap between germline ends came to 5 bases. CDR3 length equals 14 residues. Germline V CDR1 and CDR2: SGHRS, YFSETQ. This chain's CDR3 is CASSLDGTNEKLFF. CDR3 in DNA: TGCGCCAGCAGCTTGGACGGGACTAATGAAAAACTGTTTTTT. Full variable domain (missing parts from reference TRBV5-1 and TRBJ1-4): KAGVTQTPRYLIKTRGQQVTLSCSPISGHRSVSWYQQTPGQGLQFLFEYFSETQRNKGNFPGRFSGRQFSNSRSEMNVSTLELGDSALYLCASSLDGTNEKLFFGSGTQLSVL.

CDR3 amino acids: CASRLLRGAGELFF. The CDR3, as DNA: TGTGCCAGCCGCCTACTCCGAGGTGCCGGGGAGCTGTTTTTT. V gene TRBV28 combines with J gene TRBJ2-2; unclear D gene. Trimming pared 8 bases from V and 6 bases from J, leaving 16 bases between. This CDR3 is built from 14 residues. Germline values: CDR1 MDHEN, CDR2 SYDVKM.

This sequence joins TRBV2 and TRBJ1-3; D remains unclear. The germline CDR1 and CDR2 sequences are SNHLY and FYNNEI. The V gene lost 4 bases and the J gene lost 3 bases, with 7 bases spanning the gap. This CDR3 contains 13 residues. CDR3 protein: CASSVRDGNTIYF. CDR3 nucleotide sequence: TGTGCCAGCAGTGTGCGAGATGGAAACACCATATATTTT.

This chain joins TRBV9 and TRBJ2-4; TRBD1 agrees at 11 bases. J lost 0 bases, V lost 4 bases, and 18 bases had no gene match. The CDR3 runs 21 residues. The V gene's germline CDR1 is SGDLS and CDR2 YYNGEE. CDR3 amino acids: CASSPWDRGAPLRLAKNIQYF. DNA for the CDR3: TGTGCCAGCAGCCCATGGGACAGGGGGGCCCCCCTAAGACTAGCCAAAAACATTCAGTACTTC.